These T cell receptor beta chains were read from a single sample in a study of OX40 agonist ivuxolimab in advanced cancers. Libraries were prepared by immunoSEQ multiplex PCR; TCRdb keeps only in-frame clonotypes and omits some of them. Of around 64,000 clones detected, 75% to 90% appear once; the ten largest clones hold 2% to 3%. This sample comprised CD4+ or CD8+ T cells sorted from blood, obtained in a trial of the OX40 agonist ivuxolimab. The receptors stem from an adult with an advanced solid tumor such as melanoma, head and neck, liver or kidney cancer. Both conserved end residues are part of each CDR3. The D gene is left open where the match is weak. Some rows have no size entry. The others give once, few or many, or a class for an expanded clone.

j_call clone_size v_call d_call cdr3_nt cdr3_aa
TRBJ1-2 . TRBV6-5 . TGTGCCAGCAGAACGGTCTCCCTCTATGGCTACACCTTC CASRTVSLYGYTF
TRBJ2-6 once TRBV19 . TGTGCCAGTAGTATAGCCCCCTCTGGGGCCAACGTCCTGACTTTC CASSIAPSGANVLTF
TRBJ1-5 . TRBV21-1 . TGTGCCAGCAGCGCCCGCCGGGACAGGGGCCTTTATAGCAATCAGCCCCAGCATTTT CASSARRDRGLYSNQPQHF
TRBJ2-7 . TRBV28 . TGTGCCAGCAGTCGGACACCCCACTACGAGCAGTACTTC CASSRTPHYEQYF
TRBJ2-5 . TRBV18 TRBD2 TGTGCCAGCTCACCACTGCGGGGACTAGTCCGGACACTGTACCAAGAGACCCAGTACTTC CASSPLRGLVRTLYQETQYF
TRBJ1-2 . TRBV27 TRBD1 TGTGCCAACGGGGACAGGGGTAATAACTATGGCTACACCTTC CANGDRGNNYGYTF
TRBJ1-2 . TRBV10-3 TRBD1 TGTGCCATCAGTGAGGGAGACAGGGGGCCGTTTGGCTACACCTTC CAISEGDRGPFGYTF
TRBJ2-1 . TRBV5-1 . TGCGCCAGCAGCCCCCTACTAGCCGATGACAGTGAGCAGTTCTTC CASSPLLADDSEQFF
TRBJ1-2 few TRBV27 TRBD1 TGTGCCAGCAGTTTAGTGACAGGGGGAGGCGGCTACACCTTC CASSLVTGGGGYTF
TRBJ1-2 . TRBV2 . TGTGCCAGCAGTGAAGCGCCGACGTGGGGCTACACCTTC CASSEAPTWGYTF
TRBJ2-1 . TRBV5-6 . TGTGCCAGCAGCTTCTGGAGGGAGCAGTTCTTC CASSFWREQFF
TRBJ1-3 . TRBV11-2 . TGTGCCAGCAGCTTTCAGGGTGATAGAAACACCATATATTTT CASSFQGDRNTIYF
TRBJ2-3 . TRBV4-1 . TGCGCCAGCAGCCAAGATCCCACGGAGTGGGGAGGCACAGATACGCAGTATTTT CASSQDPTEWGGTDTQYF
TRBJ2-2 . TRBV11-2 TRBD2 TGTGCCAGCAGCTTAGCAGGGACTAGCGGGGGGGCCGGGGAGCTGTTTTTT CASSLAGTSGGAGELFF
TRBJ2-7 . TRBV6-5 . TGTGCCAGCAGTTACTCGGCGAACGAGCAGTACTTC CASSYSANEQYF
TRBJ2-5 . TRBV2 . TGTGCCAGCAGTGAAACAGTTGAGACCCAGTACTTC CASSETVETQYF
TRBJ1-5 once TRBV6-1 . TGTGCCCGCGGCGGGGGGCGGGTTCAGCCCCAGCATTTT CARGGGRVQPQHF
TRBJ2-6 . TRBV7-9 TRBD1 TGTGCCAGCACCCCCCCGACAGGGTTCTCTGGGGCCAACGTCCTGACTTTC CASTPPTGFSGANVLTF
TRBJ2-3 . TRBV5-1 . TGCGCCAGCGCACGGGGGGCGGGAGATACGCAGTATTTT CASARGAGDTQYF
TRBJ1-3 . TRBV9 . TGTGCCAGCAGCGTAGAGGTCAGTCCCAGCTCTGGAAACACCATATATTTT CASSVEVSPSSGNTIYF
TRBJ2-6 . TRBV5-4 TRBD1 TGTGCCAGCAGCCACGGGGGACAGGGGCGTGGGGCCAACGTCCTGACTTTC CASSHGGQGRGANVLTF
TRBJ2-7 once TRBV25-1 . TGTGCCAGCAGTGAATCCGGATTCTACGAGCAGTACTTC CASSESGFYEQYF
TRBJ1-3 . TRBV11-2 . TGTGCCAGCAGCTTAGGGCAGAGCTCTGGAAACACCATATATTTT CASSLGQSSGNTIYF
TRBJ2-3 . TRBV7-3 . TGTGCCAGCAGCTTACAGGGAGAAGAGACAGATACGCAGTATTTT CASSLQGEETDTQYF